The 30 T cell receptor beta chains in this list originate from one sample, sequenced in a study of shared T cell receptors in the human thymus. Clones were read by immunoSEQ multiplex PCR, and TCRdb kept only the in-frame ones, dropping some. The data hold roughly 660,000 clones, with roughly 90% observed a single time. This same sample was also part of a study on human thymus T cells.

The sample comprised thymocytes. The origin of the receptors is a boy less than two years old with a congenital heart defect.

This clone appeared a single time. This chain joins TRBV5-6 and TRBJ1-6; 8 positions match TRBD1. Per germline, CDR1 SGHDT and CDR2 YYEEEE. The junction had 6 bases not matched to a gene; V was cut back by 4 bases and J by 6 bases. The CDR3 is made up of 15 amino acids. In DNA form, the CDR3 reads TGTGCCAGCAGCCCCGCTGACAGGGGTAATTCACCCCTCCACTTT. Residues: CASSPADRGNSPLHF.

The gene calls are TRBV10-1 and TRBJ1-2; TRBD1 matches at 7 bases. Losses at the gene ends were 6 bases for V and 0 bases for J; bases not matched to a gene: 16. From germline, CDR1 is WNHNN and CDR2 SYGVQD (reference sequence). The CDR3 spans 18 residues. Written as DNA, the CDR3 is TGCGCCAGCAGAGACCATCCGCATGGACAGGCGACTAACTATGGCTACACCTTC. The encoded protein is CASRDHPHGQATNYGYTF.

The V gene is TRBV6-5, the J gene TRBJ2-7; D not certain. The CDR3 has 14 residues. V was shortened by 0 bases and J by 5 bases, with 11 bases between the two germline ends. The germline gives CDR1 MNHEY, CDR2 SVGAGI. This CDR3 is CASSYSGRQDEQYF. The CDR3 DNA sequence: TGTGCCAGCAGTTACTCCGGCCGACAAGACGAGCAGTACTTC.

The chain combines TRBV19 with TRBJ2-1, with TRBD2 matching 11 bases. Unmatched junction bases numbered 7, after V lost 4 bases and J lost 5 bases. Looked up from germline, CDR1 is LNHDA and CDR2 is SQIVND (reference sequence). The CDR3 is made up of 16 amino acids. CDR3 loop: CASSSEQLAGDNEQFF. The DNA of the CDR3 is TGTGCCAGTAGTAGCGAACAACTAGCGGGAGACAATGAGCAGTTCTTC.

The CDR3 reads CASSLTGIYGYTF. CDR3 DNA sequence: TGTGCCAGCAGCCTAACAGGGATCTATGGCTACACCTTC. This sequence joins TRBV11-2 and TRBJ1-2; possible D gene TRBD1, 6 bases. V lost 5 bases and J lost 4, with 11 bases in between. This CDR3 region has 13 residues. Germline V lookup: CDR1 SGHAT, CDR2 FQNNGV.

The chain employs TRBV6-5 and TRBJ1-2; 10 bases are a match to TRBD1. Trimming removed 2 bases from V and 6 bases from J; junction bases left unmatched: 3. Germline V gene sequence: CDR1 MNHEY, CDR2 SVGAGI. This CDR3 region has 14 residues. The CDR3 reads CASSYQGQGNGYTF. The CDR3 DNA reads as TGTGCCAGCAGTTACCAGGGACAGGGGAATGGCTACACCTTC.

This chain links TRBV30 with TRBJ1-4; TRBD1 matches 10 bases. Germline trimming cut 3 bases from V and 6 bases from J; bases unmatched to any gene: 7. The CDR3 runs 15 residues. In germline, CDR1 is GTSNPN, CDR2 SVGIG (reference sequence). CDR3 in amino acids: CAWRSGQGLDEKLFF. The CDR3 DNA follows: TGTGCCTGGAGATCGGGACAGGGGTTGGATGAAAAACTGTTTTTT.

In this sample, this clone turned up once. The V and J genes are TRBV15 and TRBJ2-2; the D is unclear. Germline assignment: CDR1 LNHNV and CDR2 YYDKDF (reference sequence). V dropped 1 base and J dropped 5 bases, with 11 bases sitting between them. The CDR3 consists of 15 residues. The CDR3 sequence: CATSRVETETGELFF. CDR3 in DNA: TGTGCCACCAGCAGAGTGGAGACGGAGACCGGGGAGCTGTTTTTT.

The rearrangement joins TRBV11-2 to TRBJ1-5; 7 bases align to TRBD1. From germline, CDR1 is SGHAT and CDR2 FQNNGV. The trim removed 4 bases at V and 3 bases at J, leaving 12 bases unmatched. This CDR3 has 17 residues. CDR3 coding DNA: TGTGCCAGCAGCTGCCAATCCCGACAGGGCAACAATCAGCCCCAGCATTTT. Amino acid sequence: CASSCQSRQGNNQPQHF. The entire variable domain, with the rest obtained from reference TRBV11-2 and TRBJ1-5, is as follows: EAGVAQSPRYKIIEKRQSVAFWCNPISGHATLYWYQQILGQGPKLLIQFQNNGVVDDSQLPKDRFSAERLKGVDSTLKIQPAKLEDSAVYLCASSCQSRQGNNQPQHFGDGTRLSIL.

A remark on this clone: In the same sample, other DNA sequences code for this CDR3. This rearrangement joins TRBV28 to TRBJ2-3; D gene unclear. The CDR3 sequence is 10 residues long. Per germline, CDR1 MDHEN and CDR2 SYDVKM. Trimming stripped 8 bases from V and 4 bases from J, with 4 bases between. The CDR3 region has the DNA TGTGCCAGCGGCCCAGATACGCAGTATTTT. Its protein product is CASGPDTQYF.

The J gene is TRBJ2-1, the V gene TRBV15; 13 nucleotides match TRBD2. This CDR3 is built from 19 residues. CDR1 is LNHNV and CDR2 is YYDKDF in the germline V gene (reference sequence). With 0 bases clipped from V and 8 bases from J, the junction kept 13 bases outside the gene matches. The CDR3 spells CATSRDRGTSGALWDEQFF. CDR3 coding DNA: TGTGCCACCAGCAGAGATCGGGGGACTAGCGGGGCTCTCTGGGATGAGCAGTTCTTC.

The V and J genes are TRBV6-5 and TRBJ2-1; the D gene is possibly TRBD2 (5 bases). The germline V gene has CDR1 MNHEY and CDR2 SVGAGI. Trimming pared 0 bases from V and 3 bases from J, leaving 12 bases between. The CDR3 is made up of 16 amino acids. The CDR3 loop is CASSYSYGGGYNEQFF. In DNA form, the CDR3 reads TGTGCCAGCAGTTACTCATACGGAGGCGGCTACAATGAGCAGTTCTTC.

The gene calls are TRBV4-1 and TRBJ2-5; the D gene is possibly TRBD2 (5 bases). Germline V lookup: CDR1 MGHRA, CDR2 YSYEKL. CDR3 size: 17 residues. Trimming stripped 4 bases from V and 2 bases from J, with 20 bases between. CDR3 nucleotides: TGCGCCAGCAGCCCTTCAGCGTTCCCAAAGCGGCAAGAGACCCAGTACTTC. Protein: CASSPSAFPKRQETQYF.

This rearrangement joins TRBV9 to TRBJ2-7, with a possible D match to TRBD2 (6 bases). The germline V gene has CDR1 SGDLS and CDR2 YYNGEE. The CDR3 is 14 residues long. Trimming stripped 4 bases from V and 0 bases from J, with 11 bases between. The CDR3 region is CASSPGGASYEQYF. CDR3 coding DNA: TGTGCCAGCAGCCCGGGCGGGGCCTCCTACGAGCAGTACTTC.

This chain links TRBV27 with TRBJ2-7; a weak D match, TRBD2 (7 bases). Germline assignment: CDR1 MNHEY and CDR2 SMNVEV (reference sequence). V shed 0 bases and J shed 3 bases, with 21 bases lying between them. The CDR3 runs to 18 residues. CDR3 residues: CASSLSTAGASRNYEQYF. For the CDR3, the DNA is TGTGCCAGCAGTTTATCTACCGCGGGGGCTAGCCGAAACTACGAGCAGTACTTC.

This rearrangement joins TRBV9 to TRBJ2-7; the match to TRBD2 covers 9 bases. The CDR3 totals 15 residues. J was trimmed by 2 bases and V by 4 bases; bases with no gene match: 7. Germline assignment: CDR1 SGDLS and CDR2 YYNGEE. CDR3 in amino acids: CASSPRGGRAYEQYF. Here the CDR3 DNA reads TGTGCCAGCAGCCCCAGGGGCGGGAGGGCCTACGAGCAGTACTTC.

This clone was counted once. J is TRBJ1-2 and V is TRBV4-3; 9 positions agree with TRBD1. The CDR3 is 16 residues long. The V gene end was trimmed by 6 bases and the J gene end by 0 bases; junction bases not matched to a gene: 8. Per the germline V gene, CDR1 is LGHNA and CDR2 is YSLEER. Here the CDR3 reads CASRIVDRGPNYGYTF. CDR3 in DNA: TGCGCCAGCAGGATTGTGGACAGGGGCCCTAACTATGGCTACACCTTC.

V and J are TRBV6-1 and TRBJ2-3; 9 nucleotides match TRBD2. Trimming took 2 bases from V and 5 from J; bases not matched to a gene: 14. There are 18 residues in the CDR3. Germline V lookup: CDR1 MNHNS, CDR2 SASEGT. The CDR3 DNA reads TGTGCCAGCAGTGAATCCTCCCCCCTAGCGGGGAACGAAGATACGCAGTATTTT. Translated: CASSESSPLAGNEDTQYF.

This sequence joins TRBV4-3 and TRBJ2-7; TRBD2 matches at 7 bases. The CDR3 sequence is 20 residues long. V gave up 0 bases and J gave up 0 bases; unmatched junction bases: 17. CDR1 and CDR2 (germline): LGHNA, YSLEER. The CDR3 protein is CASSQDQNYLGLDVSYEQYF. The CDR3 nucleotides read TGCGCCAGCAGCCAAGATCAAAATTATCTAGGACTAGACGTCTCCTACGAGCAGTACTTC.

The chain couples TRBV30 to TRBJ1-5; the match to TRBD1 covers 7 bases. The V and J ends lost 2 bases and 1 base, in that order; junction bases with no gene match: 11. The CDR3 runs 17 residues. Germline lookup yields CDR1 GTSNPN and CDR2 SVGIG (reference sequence). CDR3: CAWSPDRSDGSNQPQHF. The CDR3 coding sequence is TGTGCCTGGAGTCCGGACAGGTCAGACGGGAGCAATCAGCCCCAGCATTTT. The full variable domain, with the rest looked up from reference TRBV30 and TRBJ1-5, is SQTIHQWPATLVQPVGSPLSLECTVEGTSNPNLYWYRQAAGRGLQLLFYSVGIGQISSEVPQNLSASRPQDRQFILSSKKLLLSDSGFYLCAWSPDRSDGSNQPQHFGDGTRLSIL.

This clone came up once. CDR3 loop: CASSLITEPGETQYF. The CDR3, as DNA: TGTGCCAGCAGCCTAATAACGGAACCGGGAGAGACCCAGTACTTC. The V gene is TRBV7-2, the J gene TRBJ2-5; no reliable D call. Trimming took 5 bases from V and 4 from J, leaving 17 bases between them. The CDR3 spans 15 residues. CDR1 is SGHTA and CDR2 is FQGNSA in the germline V gene.

The chain joins TRBV5-1 to TRBJ2-5; a possible D gene is TRBD2 (5 bases). This CDR3 is 19 amino acids long. Deletions cut 4 bases from V and 1 base from J, with 26 bases between. Germline CDR1 is SGHRS and CDR2 is YFSETQ. DNA of the CDR3: TGCGCCAGCAGCCAAACGGCCCGAGACTATTTAACCATCCAAGAGACCCAGTACTTC. This gives the protein CASSQTARDYLTIQETQYF.

This rearrangement joins TRBV19 to TRBJ2-7; TRBD1 agrees at 8 bases. The CDR3 is made up of 15 amino acids. CDR1 is LNHDA, CDR2 SQIVND, per germline (reference sequence). Trimming took 4 bases from V and 5 from J; bases not matched to a gene: 10. CDR3 in amino acids: CASSKEDRAVHEQYF. The CDR3 bases are TGTGCCAGTAGTAAAGAGGACAGGGCGGTCCACGAGCAGTACTTC. Looking up the rest from reference TRBV19 and TRBJ2-7 gives the full variable domain: DGGITQSPKYLFRKEGQNVTLSCEQNLNHDAMYWYRQDPGQGLRLIYYSQIVNDFQKGDIAEGYSVSREKKESFPLTVTSAQKNPTAFYLCASSKEDRAVHEQYFGPGTRLTVT.

The chain combines TRBV28 with TRBJ2-3; TRBD2 matches 9 bases. CDR3 size: 17 residues. The J segment lost 0 bases and the V segment lost 1 base, leaving 5 bases of the junction unmatched. Germline loops: CDR1 MDHEN, CDR2 SYDVKM. The CDR3 bases are TGTGCCAGCAGTTTATTGGCGGGAGGGCCAAGCACAGATACGCAGTATTTT. Its translation is CASSLLAGGPSTDTQYF.

The chain uses TRBV6-5 and TRBJ1-1; D perhaps matches TRBD1 (5 bases). Per germline, CDR1 MNHEY and CDR2 SVGAGI. V shed 6 bases and J shed 6 bases, with 17 bases lying between them. The CDR3 covers 14 residues. DNA of the CDR3: TGTGCCAGCAGCCCCGGGGGGAAGGCAGCTGAAGCTTTCTTT. It translates to CASSPGGKAAEAFF.

The chain recombines TRBV27 with TRBJ1-2; the D gene is possibly TRBD1 (6 bases). The CDR3 sequence is 15 residues long. CDR1 MNHEY and CDR2 SMNVEV come from the germline V gene (reference sequence). V lost 2 bases and J lost 3, with 13 bases in between. The CDR3 loop is CASSLRGAHYYGYTF. The CDR3 DNA is TGTGCCAGCAGTTTACGGGGGGCACACTACTATGGCTACACCTTC.

This chain connects TRBV4-2 to TRBJ2-7; TRBD2 matches 7 bases. CDR1 and CDR2 (germline): LGHNA, YNFKEQ. Unmatched junction bases numbered 9, after V lost 1 base and J lost 6 bases. CDR3 size: 15 residues. CDR3 DNA sequence: TGTGCCAGCAGCCAAGTATACGGGAGGACGTGCGAGCAGTACTTC. It yields the protein CASSQVYGRTCEQYF.

With regard to this clone: The identical CDR3 is also encoded by other nucleotide sequences in the sample. This chain joins TRBV29-1 and TRBJ2-3; 12 bases are shared with TRBD2. Trimming removed 3 bases from V and 2 bases from J; junction bases left unmatched: 9. Looked up from germline, CDR1 is SQVTM and CDR2 is ANQGSEA. The CDR3 is made up of 17 amino acids. CDR3 nucleotide sequence: TGCAGCGTTGAGACTAGCGGGGGACGGGGTGCCACAGATACGCAGTATTTT. This sequence encodes CSVETSGGRGATDTQYF.

The chain recombines TRBV5-3 with TRBJ2-7; the match to TRBD1 covers 8 bases. TRBV5-3 is labeled an ORF, and its function is uncertain. The CDR3 has 16 amino acids. After removal of 1 base from V and 3 bases from J, the junction contained 9 bases not matched to a gene. The CDR3 loop reads CARSLISGQGDYEQYF. The CDR3 DNA reads as TGTGCCAGAAGCTTGATCTCAGGACAGGGAGACTACGAGCAGTACTTC.

The CDR3 here is CASSLGAPGGGATFYEQYF. In DNA, the CDR3 is TGCGCCAGCAGCCTTGGAGCCCCCGGCGGGGGGGCCACATTCTACGAGCAGTACTTC. V and J are TRBV4-1 and TRBJ2-7, with 9 bases that match TRBD2. The ends lost 4 bases at V and 3 bases at J; junction bases unmatched: 19. CDR1 and CDR2 (germline): MGHRA, YSYEKL. CDR3 length: 19 residues.